This T cell receptor beta chain originates from a study of T cell responses to AZD1222 COVID-19 vaccine. General study points: Just a handful of AZD1222 recipients tested seropositive at baseline. White British donors predominated, females outnumbered males, and clonal diversity was possibly underestimated. Reports say nearly half of spike-specific TCRs go after unmutated variant regions. It was only after the peak T cell response that any repertoires were sampled.

Only in-frame clones appear in the TCRdb table, and some are missing; sequencing was by immunoSEQ multiplex PCR. Of 70,000 to 95,000 clones detected, about nine tenths appear once; the ten largest clones hold about 3%. As concerns this clone: The antigen remains undetermined.

J lost 3 bases, V lost 8 bases, and 6 bases had no gene match. Germline CDR1 reads LNHDA; CDR2 reads SQIVND (reference sequence). The CDR3 totals 13 residues. This clonotype originated in an adult in good health. The sample here was peripheral blood, taken on day 0 of MenACWY control vaccination. J is TRBJ1-1 and V is TRBV19, with TRBD1 identical over 7 bases. The CDR3 nucleotides read TGTGCCAGTGATCAGGGGGGTTACACTGAAGCTTTCTTT. It is translated as CASDQGGYTEAFF.